This T cell receptor beta chain was recorded in a study of blood T cell repertoires in COVID-19. For the study at large: Acute-phase and convalescent COVID-19 samples originated in the United States, Italy and Spain. PBMCs, B-cell-depleted T cells, or T cells provided the cDNA or gDNA that made up the material.

The ends lost 1 base at V and 6 bases at J; junction bases unmatched: 17. The CDR3 spans 22 residues. Germline loops: CDR1 LGHNT, CDR2 FRNRAP. Authors' analysis steps: Reference gene primer amplification in the assay estimated nucleated cell counts. Using immunoSEQ multiplex PCR, the repertoire was profiled, and TCRdb retains in-frame clones only, with some absent. V and J calls and clone size are those listed in that table; D and trimming were worked out from the DNA. The sample consists of roughly 250,000 clones, around 82% of them appearing once. Sequencing was performed on peripheral blood. The rearrangement links TRBV12-5 to TRBJ2-2, with 16 nucleotides matching TRBD2. This clonotype was obtained from a human donor in a cohort sampled during active COVID-19. As DNA, the CDR3 is TGTGCTAGTGGTTTGGCCCCACCGGGACAGGTTGGGACTAGCGGGAGGGCCGGGGAGCTGTTTTTT. This gives the protein CASGLAPPGQVGTSGRAGELFF. The full variable domain, in which reference TRBV12-5 and TRBJ2-2 provide the parts outside the CDR3, is DARVTQTPRHKVTEMGQEVTMRCQPILGHNTVFWYRQTMMQGLELLAYFRNRAPLDDSGMPKDRFSAEMPDATLATLKIQPSEPRDSAVYFCASGLAPPGQVGTSGRAGELFFGEGSRLTVL.